These 30 T cell receptor beta chains were sequenced from one sample in a study of blood T cell repertoires in COVID-19. Only in-frame clones appear in the TCRdb table, and some are missing; sequencing was by immunoSEQ multiplex PCR. The sample holds about 48,000 clones, just over 85% seen once. Sequencing input: peripheral blood. The receptors derive from a woman at least 80 years old with COVID-19, enrolled during active disease.

The chain uses TRBV7-2 and TRBJ2-1; 10 bases align to TRBD2. Germline V gene data show CDR1 as SGHTA and CDR2 as FQGNSA. J was trimmed by 4 bases and V by 2 bases; bases with no gene match: 5. This CDR3 contains 16 residues. The CDR3 DNA follows: TGTGCCAGCAGCTTAAGCGGGGGGGCCTCGTACAATGAGCAGTTCTTC. Amino acids: CASSLSGGASYNEQFF.

This chain links TRBV2 with TRBJ1-5; tentatively, D is TRBD1 (6 bases). Germline assignment: CDR1 SNHLY and CDR2 FYNNEI. CDR3 length: 13 residues. Trimming pared 6 bases from V and 7 bases from J, leaving 13 bases between. The CDR3 sequence: CASRGAGTQPQHF. The CDR3 DNA follows: TGTGCCAGCAGGGGGGCAGGGACCCAGCCCCAGCATTTT.

The chain is built from TRBV3-1 (or the pseudogene TRBV3-2) and TRBJ1-4, with D unclear. This CDR3 is 13 amino acids long. V lost 4 bases to trimming and J lost 10 bases, with 13 bases between them. Germline-derived CDR1 and CDR2 are LGHDT and YNNKEL (reference sequence). CDR3 nucleotide sequence: TGTGCCAGCAGCCCTTCTACGTCGGGAAAACTGTTTTTT. Its protein product is CASSPSTSGKLFF.

The rearrangement joins TRBV9 to TRBJ2-5; TRBD2 matches at 9 bases. The J segment lost 3 bases and the V segment lost 0 bases, leaving 9 bases of the junction unmatched. This CDR3 region has 17 residues. Germline CDR1 SGDLS, CDR2 YYNGEE. CDR3: CASSVGRRAGGEETQYF. The CDR3 region has the DNA TGTGCCAGCAGCGTAGGCCGTCGGGCGGGAGGGGAAGAGACCCAGTACTTC. Full variable domain (missing parts from reference TRBV9 and TRBJ2-5): DSGVTQTPKHLITATGQRVTLRCSPRSGDLSVYWYQQSLDQGLQFLIQYYNGEERAKGNILERFSAQQFPDLHSELNLSSLELGDSALYFCASSVGRRAGGEETQYFGPGTRLLVL.

This clone was counted only a few times. The chain carries TRBV27 and TRBJ1-5; D call uncertain. The V gene lost 3 bases and the J gene lost 4 bases, with 7 bases spanning the gap. The CDR3 is made up of 13 amino acids. The V gene's germline CDR1 is MNHEY and CDR2 SMNVEV (reference sequence). This CDR3 is CASSFRENQPQHF. The CDR3 coding sequence is TGTGCCAGCAGTTTTCGGGAAAATCAGCCCCAGCATTTT.

V is TRBV19 and J is TRBJ1-2, with D unclear. Germline CDR1 LNHDA, CDR2 SQIVND (reference sequence). This CDR3 has 12 residues. Between the trimmed V and J ends, which lost 6 bases and 8 bases, there was a span of 13 bases. CDR3 in DNA: TGTGCCAGTAGAACCGGGTTTGGCGGCTACACCTTC. This encodes CASRTGFGGYTF.

The chain carries TRBV29-1 and TRBJ1-2, with TRBD1 matching 8 bases. CDR3 length: 16 amino acids. Trimming cost V 4 bases and J 2 bases; bases outside gene matches: 12. Germline CDR1 reads SQVTM; CDR2 reads ANQGSEA. In nucleotides, the CDR3 is TGCAGCGTTGGCAGCAGGGGCAGGGGGCGAAACTATGGCTACACCTTC. This encodes CSVGSRGRGRNYGYTF.

The V gene is TRBV6-6, the J gene TRBJ1-1; D might be TRBD1 (6 bases). The CDR3 consists of 14 residues. CDR1 and CDR2 from the germline V gene are MNHNY and SVGAGI (reference sequence). Trimming took off 8 bases at V and 2 bases at J, with 15 bases between the two ends. CDR3 nucleotide sequence: TGTGCCAGCGATTTCACAGGGCGTAACACTGAAGCTTTCTTT. Protein product: CASDFTGRNTEAFF.

This clone occurred a few times. The gene calls are TRBV2 and TRBJ2-7; a possible D gene is TRBD1 (6 bases). The CDR3 runs 17 residues. The V and J ends lost 3 bases and 5 bases respectively, with 23 bases between them. Germline assignment: CDR1 SNHLY and CDR2 FYNNEI. CDR3 protein: CASSDFLQGFRLDEQYF. The CDR3 bases are TGTGCCAGCAGTGACTTTTTACAGGGATTCAGGTTAGACGAGCAGTACTTC.

The chain is built from TRBV19 and TRBJ2-6; 13 nucleotides line up with TRBD2. The ends lost 5 bases at V and 2 bases at J; junction bases unmatched: 9. The germline CDR1 and CDR2 sequences are LNHDA and SQIVND (reference sequence). The CDR3 contains 19 residues. The CDR3 nucleotides read TGTGCCAGTAGTTCGGGGAGGACTAGCGGGAGAACTGGGGCCAACGTCCTGACTTTC. Amino acid sequence: CASSSGRTSGRTGANVLTF.

This chain joins TRBV13 and TRBJ1-1; 12 nucleotides line up with TRBD1. The V and J ends lost 5 bases and 4 bases, in that order; junction bases with no gene match: 11. The CDR3 contains 17 residues. Looked up from germline, CDR1 is PRHDT and CDR2 is FYEKMQ (reference sequence). The DNA of the CDR3 is TGTGCCAGCAGCCCACGGGACAGGGGGCTCTCGGGCACTGAAGCTTTCTTT. Protein product: CASSPRDRGLSGTEAFF.

The J gene is TRBJ1-1, the V gene TRBV18; TRBD1 matches 7 bases. The CDR3 is 14 amino acids. The germline V gene encodes CDR1 KGHSH and CDR2 LQKENI. V trimming: 8 bases; J trimming: 4 bases; junction bases outside the gene matches: 10. In DNA, the CDR3 is TGTGCCAGCACCAAGGACAGGTCCGGCACTGAAGCTTTCTTT. Its protein product is CASTKDRSGTEAFF.

The chain carries TRBV7-3 and TRBJ1-3; D might be TRBD1 (5 bases). Trimming left V 5 bases short and J 7 bases short, with 12 bases between. The CDR3 runs 13 residues. From germline, CDR1 is SGHTA and CDR2 FQGTGA. CDR3 residues: CASSAQDSNTIYF. In nucleotides, the CDR3 is TGTGCCAGCAGCGCCCAAGACAGTAACACCATATATTTT.

This chain uses TRBV6-6 with TRBJ1-3; no firm D call. Trimming took off 1 base at V and 4 bases at J, with 8 bases between the two ends. The CDR3 totals 14 residues. Per germline, CDR1 MNHNY and CDR2 SVGAGI (reference sequence). CDR3 sequence (DNA): TGTGCCAGCAGTTACTATGACAAAGGAAACACCATATATTTT. Encoded protein: CASSYYDKGNTIYF.

This chain uses TRBV2 with TRBJ1-5, with a weak D call TRBD1 (6 bases). CDR1 and CDR2 (germline): SNHLY, FYNNEI. The CDR3 loop spans 15 amino acids. V lost 1 base and J 3 bases, leaving 10 bases between the germline ends. The CDR3 here is CASSEDRVINQPQHF. The CDR3 bases are TGTGCCAGCAGTGAAGACAGGGTCATCAATCAGCCCCAGCATTTT.

This chain uses TRBV7-3 with TRBJ2-3, with 9 positions matching TRBD2. The CDR3 length is 16 residues. Germline loops: CDR1 SGHTA, CDR2 FQGTGA. Trimming at V came to 5 bases and at J to 1 base, leaving 7 bases not matched to a gene. The CDR3 is CASSPAGGAGTDTQYF. The CDR3 nucleotides read TGTGCCAGCAGCCCTGCGGGGGGGGCCGGCACAGATACGCAGTATTTT.

J is TRBJ1-5 and V is TRBV5-6, with 8 bases matching TRBD1. The J segment lost 13 bases and the V segment lost 4 bases, leaving 19 bases of the junction unmatched. This CDR3 contains 16 residues. The germline gives CDR1 SGHDT, CDR2 YYEEEE. CDR3 in DNA: TGTGCCAGCAGCCGATCGCGTGGGACAGGCGGAATGTTTCAGCATTTT. Encoded protein: CASSRSRGTGGMFQHF.

J is TRBJ2-7 and V is TRBV6-5; D perhaps matches TRBD2 (5 bases). The V gene lost 6 bases and the J gene lost 2 bases, with 14 bases spanning the gap. CDR1 and CDR2 from the germline V gene are MNHEY and SVGAGI. The CDR3 has 14 residues. The CDR3 region is CASRRTYTTYEQYF. The CDR3 DNA is TGTGCCAGCAGGCGGACTTACACTACCTACGAGCAGTACTTC.

The chain recombines TRBV29-1 with TRBJ1-1; D perhaps matches TRBD1 (6 bases). V was cut by 5 bases and J by 4 bases, with 17 bases left in between. Germline CDR1 SQVTM, CDR2 ANQGSEA. CDR3 length equals 14 residues. The CDR3 protein is CSVQLATGLTEAFF. The CDR3 region has the DNA TGCAGCGTTCAGCTTGCGACAGGACTCACTGAAGCTTTCTTT.

J is TRBJ2-7 and V is TRBV11-2; D not certain. Germline CDR1 is SGHAT and CDR2 is FQNNGV. Trimming took off 0 bases at V and 2 bases at J, with 11 bases between the two ends. The CDR3 is made up of 15 amino acids. The CDR3 DNA follows: TGTGCCAGCAGCTTAGAGGCCACCTCCACCTACGAGCAGTACTTC. Encoded protein: CASSLEATSTYEQYF.

The rearrangement uses TRBV5-3 and TRBJ1-1; D is possibly TRBD1 (5 bases). TRBV5-3 is marked as an open reading frame, function uncertain. The V and J ends lost 8 bases and 2 bases respectively, with 10 bases between them. The CDR3 spans 12 residues. CDR3 DNA sequence: TGTGCCAGGCGGGGGTTTAACACTGAAGCTTTCTTT. It translates to CARRGFNTEAFF.

The genes are TRBV27 and TRBJ2-3; 9 bases agree with TRBD1. The CDR3 totals 14 residues. Germline CDR1 is MNHEY and CDR2 is SMNVEV (reference sequence). J gave up 2 bases and V 10 bases, and 7 bases lay outside the gene matches. This CDR3 reads CAIWTGAFTDTQYF. The CDR3 DNA follows: TGTGCCATTTGGACAGGGGCCTTCACAGATACGCAGTATTTT.

The chain joins TRBV5-1 to TRBJ2-3, with TRBD1 matching 8 bases. The V gene's germline CDR1 is SGHRS and CDR2 YFSETQ. CDR3 length: 18 amino acids. Trimming cost V 1 base and J 4 bases; bases outside gene matches: 14. The CDR3 here is CASSLSHPAGGQADTQYF. Written as DNA, the CDR3 is TGCGCCAGCAGCTTGTCCCATCCGGCAGGGGGCCAAGCAGATACGCAGTATTTT.

The chain couples TRBV2 to TRBJ1-2; no reliable D call. The CDR3 contains 14 residues. Trimming stripped 1 base from V and 7 bases from J, with 13 bases between. CDR1 SNHLY and CDR2 FYNNEI come from the germline V gene. The CDR3 DNA reads as TGTGCCAGCAGTGAAGAGGGCAGGACTGGTGGCTACACCTTC. This codes for CASSEEGRTGGYTF.

The chain employs TRBV18 and TRBJ1-1; D is perhaps TRBD1 (6 bases). The CDR3 covers 13 residues. V shed 5 bases and J shed 5 bases, with 12 bases lying between them. Germline V lookup: CDR1 KGHSH, CDR2 LQKENI. CDR3 bases: TGTGCCAGCTCAGAGGACAGTTTTACTGAAGCTTTCTTT. Translating gives CASSEDSFTEAFF.

The V and J genes are TRBV2 and TRBJ1-5; D is unresolved. Germline V gene data show CDR1 as SNHLY and CDR2 as FYNNEI. The CDR3 extends over 16 amino acids. Trimming cost V 7 bases and J 0 bases, with 16 bases left between them. DNA of the CDR3: TGTGCCAGCACCCGGAATGGGCAGCTTAGCAATCAGCCCCAGCATTTT. Translated, it gives CASTRNGQLSNQPQHF.

To note about this clone: At one end the junction does not follow the germline gene, possibly because of a read error. V gene TRBV6-1 combines with J gene TRBJ2-5; the D call may be TRBD1 or TRBD2 (6 bases each). CDR1 is MNHNS, CDR2 SASEGT, per germline. The CDR3 length is 15 residues. CDR3 sequence reads: CASREGGRGGETQYF. CDR3 in DNA: TGTGCCAGCAGGGAAGGGGGTCGGGGAGGAGAGACCCAGTACTTC.

This chain links TRBV11-2 with TRBJ1-2, with a weak D call TRBD1 (6 bases). The CDR3 totals 14 residues. Germline assignment: CDR1 SGHAT and CDR2 FQNNGV. V was pared by 5 bases and J by 4 bases, with 14 bases between. The CDR3 nucleotides read TGTGCCAGCAGCGTTGGGGGGGGCCTCTATGGCTACACCTTC. Translation: CASSVGGGLYGYTF.

The chain carries TRBV18 and TRBJ1-2, with 7 bases identical to TRBD1. Germline assignment: CDR1 KGHSH and CDR2 LQKENI. After removal of 3 bases from V and 3 bases from J, the junction contained 1 base not matched to a gene. This CDR3 spans 13 amino acids. The CDR3, as DNA: TGTGCCAGCTCACCCGACAGGGACTATGGCTACACCTTC. As protein: CASSPDRDYGYTF.

This chain connects TRBV5-8 to TRBJ2-1; D gene ambiguous. CDR3 length: 14 amino acids. The germline V gene encodes CDR1 SGHTS and CDR2 YDEGEE. Trimming left V 0 bases short and J 3 bases short, with 7 bases between. The CDR3 reads CASSLDLNYNEQFF. The CDR3 DNA reads as TGTGCCAGCAGCTTGGATCTTAACTACAATGAGCAGTTCTTC.